The next 5 T cell receptor beta chains were all read from a single sample in a study of metastatic and nonmetastatic thyroid tumors. TCRdb redid the clone calls on the PCR reads using MiXCR. This table has roughly 15,000 clones, roughly a fifth appearing once. Nobody among the patients had been given any treatment before thyroid surgery. Sequenced material: blood. The source is a female donor with papillary thyroid cancer or a benign thyroid nodule (not recorded which). Some clones in this sample may be carry-over from other donors' samples.

This clone showed up many times. The rearrangement joins TRBV29-1 to TRBJ2-2, with D uncertain. Trimming removed 4 bases at V and 0 bases at J, with 9 bases between. The germline V gene has CDR1 SQVTM and CDR2 ANQGSEA. The CDR3 totals 14 residues. The CDR3 nucleotides are TGCAGCGTTGTGTTACATGCGAACACCGGGGAGCTGTTTTTT. This encodes CSVVLHANTGELFF.

This clone has more than one count but fewer than ten. The V and J genes are TRBV28 and TRBJ2-3; the D call may be TRBD1 or TRBD2 (5 bases each). V was shortened by 4 bases and J by 10 bases, with 21 bases between the two germline ends. This CDR3 spans 15 amino acids. Germline CDR1 MDHEN, CDR2 SYDVKM. Here the CDR3 DNA reads TGTGCCAGCAGTTCCCCCAAGGGGAGCACATATGCGCAGTATTTT. Translated, it gives CASSSPKGSTYAQYF.

The table lists this clone with many counts. The chain couples TRBV29-1 to TRBJ1-2; no definite D call. The V and J ends lost 3 bases and 7 bases respectively, with 3 bases between them. This CDR3 has 9 residues. Germline values: CDR1 SQVTM, CDR2 ANQGSEA. In DNA form, the CDR3 reads TGCAGCGTTGACCGTGGCTACACCTTC. Its protein product is CSVDRGYTF.

The table lists this clone with many counts. V gene TRBV30 combines with J gene TRBJ2-1; no clear D gene. V was shortened by 3 bases and J by 10 bases, with 16 bases between the two germline ends. Germline CDR1 GTSNPN, CDR2 SVGIG (reference sequence). The CDR3 is 13 residues long. CDR3 residues: CAWSTRSVGEQFF. CDR3 sequence (DNA): TGTGCCTGGAGCACCCGGTCTGTCGGGGAGCAGTTCTTC. Supplemented by reference TRBV30 and TRBJ2-1, the full variable domain reads SQTIHQWPATLVQPVGSPLSLECTVEGTSNPNLYWYRQAAGRGLQLLFYSVGIGQISSEVPQNLSASRPQDRQFILSSKKLLLSDSGFYLCAWSTRSVGEQFFGPGTRLTVL.

This clone has at least ten counts. The V call is TRBV14, the J call TRBJ1-3; TRBD1 agrees at 8 bases. With 4 bases clipped from V and 5 bases from J, the junction kept 4 bases outside the gene matches. The V gene's germline CDR1 is SGHDN and CDR2 FVKESK. This CDR3 is built from 14 residues. CDR3 protein: CASSPGQGRNTIYF. In DNA, the CDR3 is TGTGCCAGCAGCCCCGGACAGGGTAGAAACACCATATATTTT.